These T cell receptor beta chains were read from a single sample in a study of blood T cell repertoires in COVID-19. This table comes from immunoSEQ multiplex PCR, and its TCRdb copy is limited to in-frame clones, with some not included. The sample records 350,000 or so clones, roughly 90% being singletons. Sequenced material: PBMCs or T cells enriched from blood (not recorded which). The receptor set was obtained from a woman aged 25 to 39 who had been exposed to COVID-19. Each CDR3 is given with its conserved first and last residue. The order of the fields is J gene, V gene, D gene, CDR3 DNA, CDR3 protein. D genes are given only for firm matches.

>TRBJ2-1|TRBV27|TRBD2
TGTGCCAGCAGAGCAGCGGGAGTCTTCTCCTACAATGAGCAGTTCTTC
CASRAAGVFSYNEQFF
>TRBJ2-1|TRBV30|-
TGTGCCTGGAGTGTCATTGGCGGGACGACTTACAATGAGCAGTTCTTC
CAWSVIGGTTYNEQFF
>TRBJ1-1|TRBV5-1|-
TGCGCCAGCAGCTTGGAGGGACTAAGACAGGAGAGCTTT
CASSLEGLRQESF
>TRBJ1-5|TRBV27|-
TGTGCCAGCAGTTTGGGGGGGATCGGCGATCAGCCCCAGCATTTT
CASSLGGIGDQPQHF
>TRBJ1-3|TRBV6-6|TRBD1
TGTGCCAGCAGTCGAACAGGGGGGTACTCTGGAAACACCATATATTTT
CASSRTGGYSGNTIYF
>TRBJ2-7|TRBV9|-
TGTGCCAGCAGCGTATCGGCGGGGCTCGGGTACGAGCAGTACTTC
CASSVSAGLGYEQYF
>TRBJ2-1|TRBV3-1/TRBV3-2|TRBD2
TGTGCCAGCAGCCAAGAAGGCGCTAGCGGACCCTACAATGAGCAGTTCTTC
CASSQEGASGPYNEQFF
>TRBJ2-7|TRBV6-5|-
TGTGCAGCGGGACGGGGGCGGAACTACGAGCAGTACTTC
CAAGRGRNYEQYF
>TRBJ2-1|TRBV19|TRBD1
TGTGCCAGTTCGGAGTTGACAGGGAGACTTGGGAATGAGCAGTTCTTC
CASSELTGRLGNEQFF
>TRBJ2-7|TRBV4-2|TRBD2
TGTGCCAGCAGCCAAGACCCTAGCGGGCAATCCTACGAGCAGTACTTC
CASSQDPSGQSYEQYF
>TRBJ1-6|TRBV6-1|-
TGTGCCAGCAGTGATCCCCACACCGGCTTGGGCTCACCCCTCCACTTT
CASSDPHTGLGSPLHF
>TRBJ1-2|TRBV28|TRBD1
TGTGCCAGCAGCCGCCAGCCAGGGACAGGGGATTATGGCTACACCTTC
CASSRQPGTGDYGYTF
>TRBJ2-5|TRBV9|-
TGTGCCAGCAGCGTAGCCTCCTGGGTCGGGGAGACCCAGTACTTC
CASSVASWVGETQYF